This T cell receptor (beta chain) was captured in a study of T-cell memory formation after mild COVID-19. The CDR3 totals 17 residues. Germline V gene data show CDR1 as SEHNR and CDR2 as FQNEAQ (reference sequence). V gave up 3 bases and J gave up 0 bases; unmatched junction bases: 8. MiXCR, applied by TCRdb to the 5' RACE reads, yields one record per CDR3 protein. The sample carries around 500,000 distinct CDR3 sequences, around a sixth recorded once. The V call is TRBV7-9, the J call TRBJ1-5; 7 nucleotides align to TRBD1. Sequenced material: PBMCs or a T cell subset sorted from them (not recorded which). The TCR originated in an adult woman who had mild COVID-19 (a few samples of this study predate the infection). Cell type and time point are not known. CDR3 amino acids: CASSFEDRSLSNQPQHF. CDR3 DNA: TGTGCCAGCAGCTTCGAGGACAGGAGCCTTAGCAATCAGCCCCAGCATTTT.